This T cell receptor beta chain comes out of a study of cytomegalovirus exposure and HLA in healthy donors. Whole-study results and caveats: A later analysis showed HLA-associated TCR beta chains outstripping equally common others in clonal expansion. As a later analysis showed, a missense DCLRE1C variant was linked to trimming of TCR beta V- and J-genes.

Use of 60 Vbeta and 13 Jbeta primers characterized the PCR. Method: immunoSEQ multiplex PCR; TCRdb's copy keeps in-frame clones and lacks some. The sample includes 100,000 to 150,000 clones, 83% of them seen just once. This clone has only a few counts. What it binds is not known. Trimming took 9 bases from V and 5 from J; bases not matched to a gene: 9. CDR3 length: 13 residues. The V gene's germline CDR1 is MNHNY and CDR2 SVGAGI (reference sequence). The sequence came from a middle-aged woman in good health and CMV-seropositive. This chain uses TRBV6-6 with TRBJ2-7, with 8 bases fitting TRBD2. Source material: PBMCs. CDR3 sequence reads: CASAGGGRDEQYF. The CDR3, as DNA: TGTGCCAGTGCGGGGGGTGGTAGAGACGAGCAGTACTTC.